These 19 T cell receptor beta chains were sequenced from one sample in a study of shared clonotypes between healthy human individuals. Libraries were prepared by immunoSEQ multiplex PCR; TCRdb keeps only in-frame clonotypes and omits some of them. The profile covers 2,500,000 or so clones, with around 92% appearing a single time and around 0.4% taken by the ten largest. The sequenced material came from naive CD4+ T cells from PBMCs. The sample's subset: CD45RA+ positively selected. Receptors were obtained from a man between 18 and 29 years old in good health. Some clones in this sample may be carry-over from other donors' samples.

The chain employs TRBV7-8 and TRBJ1-1, with D maybe TRBD1 (6 bases). In germline, CDR1 is SGHVS, CDR2 FQNEAQ. V gave up 2 bases and J gave up 3 bases, with 19 bases separating them. The CDR3 covers 17 residues. The CDR3 sequence: CASSLSRRGRGDTEAFF. CDR3 DNA sequence: TGTGCCAGCAGCTTATCGAGACGGGGCAGGGGAGACACTGAAGCTTTCTTT.

The V gene is TRBV28, the J gene TRBJ2-4; tentatively, D is TRBD1 (5 bases). The germline gives CDR1 MDHEN, CDR2 SYDVKM. V was shortened by 5 bases and J by 0 bases, with 14 bases between the two germline ends. The CDR3 runs 16 residues. CDR3 protein: CASSPLQALAKNIQYF. The CDR3 nucleotides read TGTGCCAGCAGTCCCCTACAGGCGTTAGCCAAAAACATTCAGTACTTC.

A word on this clone: Other DNA sequences in this specimen translate into the identical CDR3. The V gene is TRBV18, the J gene TRBJ2-2, with 9 positions matching TRBD1. Germline assignment: CDR1 KGHSH and CDR2 LQKENI. V dropped 3 bases and J dropped 5; count of bases not matched to a gene: 1. This CDR3 region has 14 residues. The CDR3 sequence is CASSPGQGTGELFF. CDR3 coding DNA: TGTGCCAGCTCACCGGGACAGGGAACCGGGGAGCTGTTTTTT.

The V call is TRBV5-1, the J call TRBJ2-2, with D perhaps TRBD2 (6 bases). CDR1 is SGHRS and CDR2 is YFSETQ in the germline V gene. Trimming cost V 6 bases and J 5 bases, with 17 bases left between them. This CDR3 is built from 15 residues. CDR3 sequence (DNA): TGCGCCAGCATCCCCCTTCCCGGGGGAACCGGGGAGCTGTTTTTT. It codes for CASIPLPGGTGELFF.

The chain combines TRBV5-4 with TRBJ2-3; D may correspond to TRBD1 or TRBD2 (5 bases each). The ends were cut back, 5 bases at V and 6 bases at J, with 16 bases in the middle. The CDR3 totals 14 residues. CDR1 is SGHNT, CDR2 YYREEE, per germline (reference sequence). CDR3 sequence: CASRGPREWDTQYF. DNA for the CDR3: TGTGCCAGCAGGGGACCGAGGGAGTGGGATACGCAGTATTTT.

The CDR3 DNA follows: TGTGCCAGCAGCGTACCCTCAGGGCAGGTGAACACTGAAGCTTTCTTT. Amino acid sequence: CASSVPSGQVNTEAFF. The chain is built from TRBV9 and TRBJ1-1; TRBD1 might be the D (5 bases). This CDR3 comprises 16 residues. The germline CDR1 and CDR2 sequences are SGDLS and YYNGEE. Trimming took off 1 base at V and 0 bases at J, with 13 bases between the two ends.

Comments on this clone: A read error may produce the germline difference seen at one junction end. The CDR3 DNA follows: TGCGCCAGCAGCCAAGTATGGGACTCCGCCTACAAGCAGTACTTC. Translated, it gives CASSQVWDSAYKQYF. V is TRBV4-3 and J is TRBJ2-7; TRBD2 is a possible D gene (6 bases). There are 15 residues in the CDR3. Germline values: CDR1 LGHNA, CDR2 YSLEER.

The V and J genes are TRBV19 and TRBJ1-1, with D perhaps TRBD1 (5 bases). Germline V gene sequence: CDR1 LNHDA, CDR2 SQIVND (reference sequence). CDR3 length equals 15 residues. V shed 5 bases and J shed 4 bases, with 17 bases lying between them. CDR3 DNA sequence: TGTGCCAGTAGTGGACGGGCAGGGTATGTCACTGAAGCTTTCTTT. Amino acid sequence: CASSGRAGYVTEAFF.

This clone was observed a single time. This sequence joins TRBV4-1 and TRBJ2-2, with D unclear. CDR1 and CDR2 from the germline V gene are MGHRA and YSYEKL. Between the trimmed V and J ends, which lost 2 bases and 14 bases, there was a span of 12 bases. This CDR3 region has 12 residues. Written as DNA, the CDR3 is TGCGCCAGCAGCCAATTAACTGACCGACTGTTTTTT. Translating it yields CASSQLTDRLFF.

The chain carries TRBV30 and TRBJ2-1; possibly TRBD1 for D (6 bases). Germline CDR1 reads GTSNPN; CDR2 reads SVGIG (reference sequence). The CDR3 consists of 15 residues. The V end was cut by 7 bases, the J end by 2 bases, with 18 bases between. The CDR3 region is CAFLRAGAPYNEQFF. In DNA form, the CDR3 reads TGTGCCTTCCTCAGGGCAGGGGCCCCCTACAATGAGCAGTTCTTC.

The chain is built from TRBV5-1 and TRBJ1-1; no firm D call. V lost 4 bases and J lost 6, with 16 bases in between. This CDR3 spans 14 amino acids. Germline V lookup: CDR1 SGHRS, CDR2 YFSETQ. Here the CDR3 DNA reads TGCGCCAGCAGCCAAAGACGACGGGGATCTGAAGCTTTCTTT. It encodes CASSQRRRGSEAFF.

The chain has TRBV4-1 and TRBJ2-5; 9 bases fit TRBD2. CDR1 is MGHRA, CDR2 YSYEKL, per germline. J gave up 5 bases and V 4 bases, and 11 bases lay outside the gene matches. CDR3 size: 16 residues. Here the CDR3 reads CASSRLAVRGGETQYF. The CDR3 DNA follows: TGCGCCAGCAGCCGACTAGCGGTCCGCGGGGGGGAGACCCAGTACTTC.

Turning to this clone: The sample holds other DNA sequences that translate to the same CDR3. V is TRBV7-3 and J is TRBJ2-2; D is undetermined. CDR3 length: 12 amino acids. V was cut by 5 bases and J by 2 bases, with 3 bases left in between. CDR1 SGHTA and CDR2 FQGTGA come from the germline V gene. Written as DNA, the CDR3 is TGTGCCAGCAGCCTAAACACCGGGGAGCTGTTTTTT. Encoded protein: CASSLNTGELFF.

CDR3 in DNA: TGTGCCAGCAGCTTGTTAGGGGCAGGCACTGAAGCTTTCTTT. It translates to CASSLLGAGTEAFF. The genes are TRBV5-4 and TRBJ1-1; a possible D gene is TRBD1 (5 bases). The CDR3 extends over 14 amino acids. Germline loops: CDR1 SGHNT, CDR2 YYREEE (reference sequence). V lost 1 base, J lost 4 bases, and 11 bases lay in between. The full variable domain, its missing parts supplied by reference TRBV5-4 and TRBJ1-1, is ETGVTQSPTHLIKTRGQQVTLRCSSQSGHNTVSWYQQALGQGPQFIFQYYREEENGRGNFPPRFSGLQFPNYSSELNVNALELDDSALYLCASSLLGAGTEAFFGQGTRLTVV.

J is TRBJ2-1 and V is TRBV5-6; the match to TRBD2 covers 12 bases. This CDR3 has 15 amino acids. With V trimmed by 4 bases and J by 2 bases, 1 base remained unmatched. Germline assignment: CDR1 SGHDT and CDR2 YYEEEE. CDR3 loop: CASSLAGGAYNEQFF. The CDR3 bases are TGTGCCAGCAGCCTAGCGGGAGGGGCCTACAATGAGCAGTTCTTC.

The chain couples TRBV18 to TRBJ2-3, with D uncertain. Germline-derived CDR1 and CDR2 are KGHSH and LQKENI. Between the trimmed V and J ends, which lost 6 bases and 2 bases, there was a span of 3 bases. CDR3 length equals 11 residues. The CDR3 sequence is CASSHTDTQYF. The CDR3 bases are TGTGCCAGCTCCCACACAGATACGCAGTATTTT.

The V gene is TRBV15, the J gene TRBJ2-1; TRBD1 is a possible D gene (7 bases). The CDR3 covers 15 residues. Trimming left V 8 bases short and J 4 bases short, with 18 bases between. Germline loops: CDR1 LNHNV, CDR2 YYDKDF (reference sequence). CDR3 DNA: TGTGCCACCGGGGTCGGGGGACAGTATTACAATGAGCAGTTCTTC. It specifies CATGVGGQYYNEQFF.

The J gene is TRBJ2-6, the V gene TRBV10-3, with TRBD1 identical over 9 bases. This CDR3 is 14 amino acids long. Germline loops: CDR1 ENHRY, CDR2 SYGVKD. V was pared by 8 bases and J by 11 bases, with 10 bases of the junction left unmatched. CDR3 loop: CAIGPDRGKDVLTF. As DNA, the CDR3 is TGTGCCATCGGGCCCGACAGGGGGAAGGACGTCCTGACTTTC.

The chain uses TRBV5-6 and TRBJ2-2; weak D call: TRBD1 (6 bases). The CDR3 consists of 14 residues. V was shortened by 7 bases and J by 2 bases, with 12 bases between the two germline ends. CDR1 and CDR2 from the germline V gene are SGHDT and YYEEEE. The CDR3 here is CASAPGHNTGELFF. Here the CDR3 DNA reads TGTGCCAGCGCACCGGGACACAACACCGGGGAGCTGTTTTTT.